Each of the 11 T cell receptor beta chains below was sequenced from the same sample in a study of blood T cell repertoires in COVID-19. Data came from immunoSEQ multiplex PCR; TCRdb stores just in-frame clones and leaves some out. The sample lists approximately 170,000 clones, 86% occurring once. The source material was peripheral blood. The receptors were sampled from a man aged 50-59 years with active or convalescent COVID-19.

As DNA, the CDR3 is TGTGCCAGCAGCCGAATACTAGCGGGAGACGAGCAGTTCTTC. Protein product: CASSRILAGDEQFF. V and J are TRBV3-1 (or the pseudogene TRBV3-2) and TRBJ2-1; 11 bases are a match to TRBD2. The CDR3 loop spans 14 amino acids. Per the germline V gene, CDR1 is LGHDT and CDR2 is YNNKEL (reference sequence). V was clipped by 4 bases and J by 10 bases; unmatched bases: 6.

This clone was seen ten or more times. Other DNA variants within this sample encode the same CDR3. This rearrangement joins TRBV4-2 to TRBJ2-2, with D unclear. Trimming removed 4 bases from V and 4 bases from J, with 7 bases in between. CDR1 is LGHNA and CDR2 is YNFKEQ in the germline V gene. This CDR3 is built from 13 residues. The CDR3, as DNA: TGTGCCAGCAGCCTTACAACCACCGGGGAGCTGTTTTTT. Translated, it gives CASSLTTTGELFF.

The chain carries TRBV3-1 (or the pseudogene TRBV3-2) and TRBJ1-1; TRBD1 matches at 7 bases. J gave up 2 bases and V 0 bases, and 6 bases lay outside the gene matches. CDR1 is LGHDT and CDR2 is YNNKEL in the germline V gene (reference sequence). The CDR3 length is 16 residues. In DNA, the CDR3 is TGTGCCAGCAGCCAAGATCGGACAGGCGCAAACACTGAAGCTTTCTTT. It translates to CASSQDRTGANTEAFF.

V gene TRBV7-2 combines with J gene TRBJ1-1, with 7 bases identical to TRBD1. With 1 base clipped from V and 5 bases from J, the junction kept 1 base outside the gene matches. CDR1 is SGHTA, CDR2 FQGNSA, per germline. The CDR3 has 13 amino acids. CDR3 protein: CASSLEGATEAFF. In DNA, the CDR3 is TGTGCCAGCAGCTTAGAGGGGGCAACTGAAGCTTTCTTT.

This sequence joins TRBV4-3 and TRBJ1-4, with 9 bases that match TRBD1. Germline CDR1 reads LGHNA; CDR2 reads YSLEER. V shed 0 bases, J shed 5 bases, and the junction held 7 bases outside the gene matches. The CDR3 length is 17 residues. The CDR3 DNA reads TGCGCCAGCAGCCAAGAGGCTACCGGGACAGGGAATGAAAAACTGTTTTTT. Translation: CASSQEATGTGNEKLFF.

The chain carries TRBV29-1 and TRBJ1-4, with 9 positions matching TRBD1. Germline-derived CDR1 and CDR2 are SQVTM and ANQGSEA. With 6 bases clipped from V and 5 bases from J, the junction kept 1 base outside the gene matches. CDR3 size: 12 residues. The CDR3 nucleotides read TGCAGCGTCGGACAGGGGAATGAAAAACTGTTTTTT. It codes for CSVGQGNEKLFF.

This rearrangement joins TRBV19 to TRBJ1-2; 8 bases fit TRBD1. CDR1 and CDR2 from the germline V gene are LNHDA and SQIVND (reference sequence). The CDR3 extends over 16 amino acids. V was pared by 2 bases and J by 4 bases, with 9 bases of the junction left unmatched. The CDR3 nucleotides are TGTGCCAGTAGTATAAAAGTAGCAGGGGGCGGCTATGGCTACACCTTC. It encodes CASSIKVAGGGYGYTF.

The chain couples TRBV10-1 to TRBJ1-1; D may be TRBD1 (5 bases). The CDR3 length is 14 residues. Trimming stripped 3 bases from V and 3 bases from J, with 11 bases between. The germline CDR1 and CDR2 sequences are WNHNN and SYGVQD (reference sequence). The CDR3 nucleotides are TGCGCCAGCAGTGATCCCGGGGGGGACACTGAAGCTTTCTTT. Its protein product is CASSDPGGDTEAFF.

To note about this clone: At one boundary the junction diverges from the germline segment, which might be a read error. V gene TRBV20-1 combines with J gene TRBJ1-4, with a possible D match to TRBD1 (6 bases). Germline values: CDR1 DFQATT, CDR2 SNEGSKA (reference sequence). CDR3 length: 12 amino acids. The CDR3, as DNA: TGCAGTGCTAGTAGGGACAATGGAAAACTGTTTTTT. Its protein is CSASRDNGKLFF.

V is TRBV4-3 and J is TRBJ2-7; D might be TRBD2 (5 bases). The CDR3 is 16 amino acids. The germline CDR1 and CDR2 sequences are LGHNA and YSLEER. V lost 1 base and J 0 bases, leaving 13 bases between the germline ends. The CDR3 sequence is CASSQVAGPSSYEQYF. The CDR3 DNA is TGCGCCAGCAGCCAAGTGGCGGGCCCGAGCTCCTACGAGCAGTACTTC.

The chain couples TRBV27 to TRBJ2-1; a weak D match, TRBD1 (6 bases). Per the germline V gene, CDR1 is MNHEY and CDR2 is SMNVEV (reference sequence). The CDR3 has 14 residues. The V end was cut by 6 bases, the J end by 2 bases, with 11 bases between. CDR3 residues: CASSTNRAYNEQFF. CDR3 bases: TGTGCCAGCAGCACAAACAGGGCCTACAATGAGCAGTTCTTC.